This T cell receptor (beta chain) was recovered during a study of cytomegalovirus exposure and HLA in healthy donors. This clone was picked up a small number of times. The target antigen is unknown. At the time of sampling, donors were nominally healthy, though unrecorded immune exposures were likely. V trimming: 2 bases; J trimming: 0 bases; junction bases outside the gene matches: 13. The CDR3 spans 19 residues. From germline, CDR1 is ENHRY and CDR2 SYGVKD. PCR was performed using 60 Vbeta and 13 Jbeta primers. Some clones are missing from TCRdb's copy, which holds only in-frame ones; the method was immunoSEQ multiplex PCR. Found here are roughly 180,000 clones, approximately 80% of them singletons; the top ten hold about 1.3%. Study-level findings and limits: For most TCR beta V segments, an earlier analysis put the productive rate at about 90% or about 30% of the time. Many donors shared some public TCRs, even though most TCR sequences were rare.

The sample was PBMCs. This TCR was sampled from a girl aged 5 to 17 in good health and CMV-seropositive. V gene TRBV10-3 combines with J gene TRBJ1-2; 9 positions match TRBD1. Here the CDR3 reads CAISEARRDRDPANYGYTF. DNA of the CDR3: TGTGCCATCAGTGAGGCCCGACGGGACAGGGACCCTGCTAACTATGGCTACACCTTC.